This T cell receptor (beta chain) was observed in a study of cytomegalovirus exposure and HLA in healthy donors. Study as a whole: The roughly 130 validation repertoires, a later analysis reported, used the same platform as the 550 to 700 repertoires from the first cohort.

With regard to this clone: The antigen remains undetermined.

TCRdb keeps only in-frame clones here, not all; method: immunoSEQ multiplex PCR. The sample holds some 69,000 clones, about 94% seen once. General study results and limits: The study recorded around 160 TCR beta chains that were cytomegalovirus-associated.

CDR3 size: 13 residues. V lost 6 bases, J lost 4 bases, and 15 bases lay in between. Germline-derived CDR1 and CDR2 are SQVTM and ANQGSEA. The rearrangement uses TRBV29-1 and TRBJ1-2; D is unresolved. The sequence derives from a young man in good health and CMV-seropositive. The specimen sequenced was PBMCs. The CDR3 here is CSVSEERSYGYTF. In DNA form, the CDR3 reads TGCAGCGTCTCGGAGGAGAGAAGCTATGGCTACACCTTC.